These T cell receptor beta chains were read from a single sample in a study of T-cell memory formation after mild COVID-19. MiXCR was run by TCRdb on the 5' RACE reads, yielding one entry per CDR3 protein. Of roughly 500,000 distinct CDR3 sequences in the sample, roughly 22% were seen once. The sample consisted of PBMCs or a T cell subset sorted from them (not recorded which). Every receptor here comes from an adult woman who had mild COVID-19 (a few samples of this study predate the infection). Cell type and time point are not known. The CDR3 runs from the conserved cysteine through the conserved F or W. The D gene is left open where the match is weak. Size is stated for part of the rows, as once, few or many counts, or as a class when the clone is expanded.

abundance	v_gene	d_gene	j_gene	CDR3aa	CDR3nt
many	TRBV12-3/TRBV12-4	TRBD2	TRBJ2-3	CASSSTSGRADTQYF	TGTGCCAGCAGTTCGACTAGCGGGAGGGCAGATACGCAGTATTTT
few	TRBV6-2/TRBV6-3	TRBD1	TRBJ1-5	CASSASGGQVLLF	TGTGCCAGCAGCGCCTCCGGGGGACAGGTTCTCCTTTTT
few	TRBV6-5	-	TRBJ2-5	CASSYGGLGETQYF	TGTGCCAGCAGTTACGGGGGCCTGGGAGAGACCCAGTACTTC
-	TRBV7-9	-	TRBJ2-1	CAAGRTNEQFF	TGTGCCGCAGGCAGAACCAATGAGCAGTTCTTC
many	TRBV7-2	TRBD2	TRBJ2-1	CASSLVLAGYNEQFF	TGTGCCAGCAGCTTAGTACTAGCGGGGTACAATGAGCAGTTCTTC
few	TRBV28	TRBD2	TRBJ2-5	CASSSWTSGAVETQYF	TGTGCCAGCAGTTCTTGGACTAGCGGGGCAGTAGAGACCCAGTACTTC
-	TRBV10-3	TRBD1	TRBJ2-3	CAISPDRGTDTQYF	TGTGCCATCAGCCCGGACAGGGGCACAGATACGCAGTATTTT
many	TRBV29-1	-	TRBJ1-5	CSVEMMSGVVQPQHF	TGCAGCGTTGAAATGATGTCAGGGGTCGTTCAGCCCCAGCATTTT
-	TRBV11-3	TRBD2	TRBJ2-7	CASRLAGSSYEQYF	TGTGCCAGCAGACTAGCGGGTAGCTCCTACGAGCAGTACTTC
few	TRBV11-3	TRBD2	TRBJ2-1	CASSFEAGGVNEQFF	TGTGCCAGCAGCTTTGAAGCGGGAGGTGTCAATGAGCAGTTCTTC
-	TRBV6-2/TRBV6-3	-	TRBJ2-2	CASSYFAGELFF	TGTGCCAGCAGTTACTTCGCCGGGGAGCTGTTTTTT
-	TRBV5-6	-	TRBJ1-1	CASSFYGLGAFF	TGTGCCAGCAGCTTTTATGGCCTGGGGGCTTTCTTT
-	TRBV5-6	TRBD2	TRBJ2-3	CASSFGLAGEWLTDTQYF	TGTGCCAGCAGCTTCGGACTAGCGGGAGAGTGGCTCACAGATACGCAGTATTTT
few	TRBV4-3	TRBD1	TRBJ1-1	CASSQDPGQGNTAFF	TGCGCCAGCAGCCAAGACCCGGGACAGGGTAATACGGCTTTCTTT
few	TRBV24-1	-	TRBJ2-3	CATSDLRDTDTQYF	TGTGCCACCAGTGATTTGCGAGATACAGATACGCAGTATTTT
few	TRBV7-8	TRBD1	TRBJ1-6	CASSLRQGVSPLHF	TGTGCCAGCAGCTTACGGCAGGGGGTTTCACCCCTCCACTTT
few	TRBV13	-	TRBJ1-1	CASSLAARGPEAFF	TGTGCCAGCAGCTTAGCAGCCAGGGGCCCTGAAGCTTTCTTT
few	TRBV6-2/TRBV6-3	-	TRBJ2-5	CASSYFRDWAQYF	TGTGCCAGCAGTTACTTTCGGGATTGGGCCCAGTACTTC
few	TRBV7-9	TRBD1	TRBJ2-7	CASSLSLSSGTDYEQYF	TGTGCCAGCAGCTTAAGTCTCAGTTCCGGGACAGACTACGAGCAGTACTTC
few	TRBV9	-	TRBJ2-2	CASSVATGGTGELFF	TGTGCCAGCAGCGTAGCTACAGGTGGCACCGGGGAGCTGTTTTTT
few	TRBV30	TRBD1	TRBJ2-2	CAWSLRQGAPGELFF	TGTGCCTGGAGTCTAAGACAGGGGGCACCCGGGGAGCTGTTTTTT
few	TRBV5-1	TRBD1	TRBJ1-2	CASSLEDRGHGYTF	TGCGCCAGCAGCTTGGAAGACAGGGGGCATGGCTACACCTTC
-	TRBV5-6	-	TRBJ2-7	CASSLGRGLVGEQYF	TGTGCCAGCAGCTTGGGGCGGGGATTAGTGGGCGAGCAGTACTTC
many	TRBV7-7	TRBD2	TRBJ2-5	CASSKGTSGALQETQYF	TGTGCCAGCAGCAAGGGGACTAGCGGGGCACTTCAAGAGACCCAGTACTTC
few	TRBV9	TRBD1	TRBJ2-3	CASSASMGQLSTDTQYF	TGTGCCAGCAGCGCCTCCATGGGACAGCTAAGCACAGATACGCAGTATTTT
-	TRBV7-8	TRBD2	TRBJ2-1	CASSLLAGVENEQFF	TGTGCCAGCAGCTTACTAGCGGGAGTGGAAAATGAGCAGTTCTTC
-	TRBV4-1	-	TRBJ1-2	CASSQSDSGNYGYTF	TGCGCCAGCAGCCAATCCGACAGCGGTAACTATGGCTACACCTTC
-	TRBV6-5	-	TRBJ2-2	CASSYSTSFANTGELFF	TGTGCCAGCAGTTACTCAACGTCGTTCGCGAACACCGGGGAGCTGTTTTTT
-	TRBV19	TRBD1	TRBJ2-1	CASKATGGRNEQFF	TGTGCCAGTAAAGCTACAGGGGGAAGGAATGAGCAGTTCTTC
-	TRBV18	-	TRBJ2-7	CASSPPGWGAAYEQYF	TGTGCCAGCTCACCACCGGGGTGGGGGGCTGCGTACGAGCAGTACTTC
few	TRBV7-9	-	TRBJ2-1	CASRRTDNEQFF	TGTGCCAGCAGACGGACAGACAATGAGCAGTTCTTC
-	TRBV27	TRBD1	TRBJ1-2	CASSRGQGLLVYGYTF	TGTGCCAGCAGTCGGGGACAGGGTTTACTCGTCTATGGCTACACCTTC
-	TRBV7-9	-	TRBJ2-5	CASSLPGKETQYF	TGTGCCAGCAGCTTGCCGGGGAAAGAGACCCAGTACTTC
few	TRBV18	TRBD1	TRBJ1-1	CASSQTGAGNTEAFF	TGTGCCAGCTCCCAGACAGGGGCCGGGAACACTGAAGCTTTCTTT
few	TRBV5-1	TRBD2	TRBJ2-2	CASSLDLAGGPSGELFF	TGCGCCAGCAGCTTGGATTTAGCGGGGGGGCCCTCCGGGGAGCTGTTTTTT
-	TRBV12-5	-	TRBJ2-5	CASRQQVQETKYF	TGTGCTAGTCGGCAACAGGTGCAAGAGACCAAGTACTTC
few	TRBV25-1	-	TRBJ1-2	CASSEAGPYGYTF	TGTGCCAGCAGTGAGGCCGGCCCCTATGGCTACACCTTC
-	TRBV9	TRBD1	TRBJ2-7	CASSVGGQGSYEQYF	TGTGCCAGCAGCGTAGGGGGACAGGGTTCCTACGAGCAGTACTTC
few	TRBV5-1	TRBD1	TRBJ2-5	CASSASGTGRRETQYF	TGCGCCAGCAGCGCCTCCGGGACAGGTCGGAGAGAGACCCAGTACTTC
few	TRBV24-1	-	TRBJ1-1	CATSGPQRGTNTEAFF	TGTGCCACCAGTGGGCCTCAGCGGGGCACTAACACTGAAGCTTTCTTT